A single sample is the source of the 12 T cell receptor beta chains below, sequenced in a study of blood T cell repertoires in COVID-19. Some clones are missing from TCRdb's copy, which holds only in-frame ones; the method was immunoSEQ multiplex PCR. The data hold fewer than 400,000 clones, with 85% observed a single time. Sequencing input: PBMCs or T cells enriched from blood (not recorded which). These receptors originate from a woman in her 30s who had been exposed to COVID-19.

Concerning this clone: Other nucleotide sequences from this sample produce the same CDR3. The chain joins TRBV5-1 to TRBJ2-5; 8 bases agree with TRBD1. The CDR3 consists of 14 residues. From germline, CDR1 is SGHRS and CDR2 YFSETQ. Trimming cost V 3 bases and J 4 bases; bases outside gene matches: 5. The CDR3 DNA follows: TGCGCCAGCAGCTCAGGACAGGGTAGAGAGACCCAGTACTTC. It specifies CASSSGQGRETQYF. Full variable domain (missing parts from reference TRBV5-1 and TRBJ2-5): KAGVTQTPRYLIKTRGQQVTLSCSPISGHRSVSWYQQTPGQGLQFLFEYFSETQRNKGNFPGRFSGRQFSNSRSEMNVSTLELGDSALYLCASSSGQGRETQYFGPGTRLLVL.

The V call is TRBV12-3 or TRBV12-4, the J call TRBJ2-6; D remains unclear. The CDR3 loop spans 13 amino acids. Trimming cost V 5 bases and J 2 bases, with 4 bases left between them. This chain's CDR3 is CASSPTGANVLTF. Written as DNA, the CDR3 is TGTGCCAGCAGTCCAACTGGGGCCAACGTCCTGACTTTC.

This clone was seen only once. This chain joins TRBV18 and TRBJ2-3, with a weak D call TRBD2 (5 bases). CDR1 and CDR2 (germline): KGHSH, LQKENI. V lost 3 bases to trimming and J lost 0 bases, with 10 bases between them. This CDR3 has 15 residues. The CDR3 DNA is TGTGCCAGCTCACCTGGAGGCCGGAGCACAGATACGCAGTATTTT. It translates to CASSPGGRSTDTQYF.

The J gene is TRBJ1-1, the V gene TRBV6-5; weak D call: TRBD1 (5 bases). Trimming cost V 0 bases and J 3 bases, with 11 bases left between them. This CDR3 region has 15 residues. Germline values: CDR1 MNHEY, CDR2 SVGAGI. The CDR3 sequence is CASSYSNGGDTEAFF. CDR3 in DNA: TGTGCCAGCAGTTACTCGAACGGGGGGGACACTGAAGCTTTCTTT.

This sequence joins TRBV6-6 and TRBJ1-1; no reliable D call. Germline CDR1 reads MNHNY; CDR2 reads SVGAGI (reference sequence). Trimming removed 0 bases at V and 5 bases at J, with 10 bases between. The length of the CDR3 is 14 residues. This chain's CDR3 is CASSYSGGRTEAFF. The CDR3 DNA sequence: TGTGCCAGCAGTTACTCGGGAGGACGGACTGAAGCTTTCTTT.

V usage is TRBV3-1 (or the pseudogene TRBV3-2) and J usage is TRBJ2-1; 10 bases map to TRBD1. V trimming: 6 bases; J trimming: 14 bases; junction bases outside the gene matches: 4. Germline V gene sequence: CDR1 LGHDT, CDR2 YNNKEL (reference sequence). CDR3 length: 11 residues. The CDR3 here is CASRGTGDKFF. In nucleotides, the CDR3 is TGTGCCAGCAGGGGGACAGGGGACAAGTTCTTC.

The chain is built from TRBV27 and TRBJ1-2, with 7 bases identical to TRBD1. CDR3 length equals 15 residues. Germline V CDR1 and CDR2: MNHEY, SMNVEV (reference sequence). The V gene end was trimmed by 3 bases and the J gene end by 1 base; junction bases not matched to a gene: 5. In DNA, the CDR3 is TGTGCCAGCAGTTTTGTAGGGGGCAATAACTATGGCTACACCTTC. The encoded protein is CASSFVGGNNYGYTF.

The rearrangement links TRBV7-6 to TRBJ2-1; 12 nucleotides agree with TRBD2. The CDR3 loop spans 19 amino acids. V lost 1 base and J lost 9; bases outside the gene matches: 16. The germline gives CDR1 SGHVS, CDR2 FNYEAQ. CDR3 loop: CASSLVSGLAGGRFVEQFF. The CDR3 region has the DNA TGTGCCAGCAGCTTAGTTTCCGGGCTAGCGGGAGGGCGGTTCGTTGAGCAGTTCTTC.

This sequence joins TRBV6-5 and TRBJ1-4; weak D call: TRBD1 (6 bases). Looked up from germline, CDR1 is MNHEY and CDR2 is SVGAGI. The ends were cut back, 5 bases at V and 9 bases at J, with 10 bases in the middle. This CDR3 has 12 amino acids. The CDR3 DNA follows: TGTGCCAGCAGTCCGGACAGTCAAAAACTGTTTTTT. This gives the protein CASSPDSQKLFF.

The chain couples TRBV6-5 to TRBJ2-1; weak D call: TRBD2 (5 bases). This CDR3 is built from 12 residues. V was pared by 8 bases and J by 7 bases, with 12 bases between. Germline-derived CDR1 and CDR2 are MNHEY and SVGAGI. This chain's CDR3 is CASGWERNEQFF. CDR3 DNA sequence: TGTGCCAGCGGGTGGGAGCGTAATGAGCAGTTCTTC.

The chain uses TRBV5-8 and TRBJ1-5; the D is unclear. CDR1 is SGHTS, CDR2 YDEGEE, per germline. V was pared by 4 bases and J by 0 bases, with 14 bases between. There are 16 residues in the CDR3. Written as DNA, the CDR3 is TGTGCCAGCAGCCCACCCGGCAGCGCTAGCAATCAGCCCCAGCATTTT. It specifies CASSPPGSASNQPQHF.

This chain connects TRBV5-4 to TRBJ2-1; D gene unclear. V gave up 1 base and J gave up 4 bases, with 12 bases separating them. Looked up from germline, CDR1 is SGHNT and CDR2 is YYREEE (reference sequence). This CDR3 is 15 amino acids long. The DNA of the CDR3 is TGTGCCAGCAGCTTGTCTGGAGAGACTTACAATGAGCAGTTCTTC. This gives the protein CASSLSGETYNEQFF.